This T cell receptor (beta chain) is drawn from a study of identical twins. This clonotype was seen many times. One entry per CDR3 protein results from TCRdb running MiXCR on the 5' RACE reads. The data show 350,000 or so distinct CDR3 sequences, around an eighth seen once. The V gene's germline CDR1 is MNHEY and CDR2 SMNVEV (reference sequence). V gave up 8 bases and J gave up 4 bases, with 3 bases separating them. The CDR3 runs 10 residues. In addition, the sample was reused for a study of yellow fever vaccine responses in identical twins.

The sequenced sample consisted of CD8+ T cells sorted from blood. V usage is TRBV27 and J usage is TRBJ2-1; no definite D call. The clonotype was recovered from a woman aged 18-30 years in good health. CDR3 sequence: CASGYNEQFF. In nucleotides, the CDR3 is TGTGCCAGCGGATACAATGAGCAGTTCTTC.